This TCR beta chain originates from a study of CD8 T cells in Susac syndrome. Study results and caveats: The authors acknowledged that the study's TCR sequencing and HLA analysis involved relatively few individuals.

Reverse transcription of roughly 0.45 to 1 ug RNA used random hexamers. Using its own MiXCR run on the immunoSEQ multiplex PCR reads, TCRdb lists one record per CDR3 protein. The sample records about 210,000 distinct CDR3 sequences, 95% being singletons. Regarding this clonotype: Its specificity is unknown.

TEMRA cells were enriched by FACS, while CD8+ and CD4+ T cells were obtained through a negative isolation that was performed magnetically. CDR1 and CDR2 (germline): MGHRA, YSYEKL. The V and J ends lost 5 bases and 3 bases, in that order; junction bases with no gene match: 6. The CDR3 length is 16 residues. The material sequenced was CD4+ T cells from PBMCs. The TCR originated in a human donor with multiple sclerosis. This chain connects TRBV4-1 to TRBJ2-1; 11 bases match TRBD2. In DNA, the CDR3 is TGCGCCAGCAGCAATCGACTAGCGGGACACTACAATGAGCAGTTCTTC. Translated, it gives CASSNRLAGHYNEQFF.